Sequencing of this TCR beta chain was carried out in a study of OX40 agonist ivuxolimab in advanced cancers. Looking at the study overall: The drug used for patients, ivuxolimab, was an agonistic anti-OX40 (CD134) antibody. Every 2 weeks, patients got intravenous ivuxolimab at one of six dose levels (0.01-10 mg/kg).

V was shortened by 3 bases and J by 2 bases, with 8 bases between the two germline ends. The CDR3 is 14 amino acids. Germline lookup yields CDR1 SGHTA and CDR2 FQGNSA. Generated by immunoSEQ multiplex PCR, the TCRdb table keeps only in-frame clones and is missing some. In the table there are roughly 69,000 clones, approximately 84% of which are singletons. Sampled blood was obtained at baseline, cycle 4 day 1, and cycle 7 day 1. The chain links TRBV7-2 to TRBJ1-3; possibly TRBD1 for D (6 bases). The TCR was taken from an adult with an advanced solid tumor such as melanoma, head and neck, liver or kidney cancer. The sequences come from CD4+ or CD8+ T cells sorted from blood, collected in a trial of the OX40 agonist ivuxolimab. The CDR3 nucleotides are TGTGCCAGCAGCTTTACAGGGCCTGGAAACACCATATATTTT. Translating gives CASSFTGPGNTIYF.